Listed below are T cell receptor beta chains from one sample, sequenced in a study of Ad26.COV2.S vaccination and SARS-CoV-2 variants. Here immunoSEQ multiplex PCR was the method, and the copy in TCRdb shows in-frame clones only, minus some. The data show 300,000 to 350,000 clones, 80% to 90% seen once. The sample here was peripheral blood, taken in a trial of Ad26.COV2.S vaccine versus placebo. The receptors were gathered from a person between 18 and 60 years old who received the Ad26.COV2.S COVID-19 vaccine or a placebo. Both conserved end residues are part of each CDR3. The order of the fields is CDR3 DNA, CDR3 protein, clone size, CDR3 length, V gene, J gene, D gene. The D gene is left open where the match is weak. Size tells how often a clone was seen (once, few, many) or the class of an expanded clone, and some rows leave it out.

TGTGCCAGTAGTACCCGCGGGGGTCTTGAGCAGTACTTC,CASSTRGGLEQYF,once,13,TRBV19,TRBJ2-7,TRBD2
TGTGCCAGCAGGGCCGGGACAGGGGCGTACAATGAGCAGTTCTTC,CASRAGTGAYNEQFF,-,15,TRBV3-1/TRBV3-2,TRBJ2-1,TRBD1
TGTGCCAGCAGCGTAGGCGACGTGGGGGTAACCACTGAAGCTTTCTTT,CASSVGDVGVTTEAFF,-,16,TRBV9,TRBJ1-1,-
TGTGCCAGCAGAGGAAGGGCGGGGCAGCCCCAGCATTTT,CASRGRAGQPQHF,-,13,TRBV6-5,TRBJ1-5,-
TGTGCCAGCGGTAAGAGTCCAGGCAACACTGAAGCTTTCTTT,CASGKSPGNTEAFF,-,14,TRBV9,TRBJ1-1,-
TGTGCCAGCAGCCAAGACCCAGCACACGGCTTCTACGAGCAGTACTTC,CASSQDPAHGFYEQYF,-,16,TRBV3-1/TRBV3-2,TRBJ2-7,-
TGCGCCAGCAGCTTGCTGCCGGACACCTATGGCTACACCTTC,CASSLLPDTYGYTF,few,14,TRBV5-1,TRBJ1-2,-
TGTGCCATCAGCCCGGACAGGTTGAACACTGAAGCTTTCTTT,CAISPDRLNTEAFF,-,14,TRBV10-3,TRBJ1-1,TRBD1
TGTGCCAGCAGTTTAGCGGGAGGCGAAGAGACCCAGTACTTC,CASSLAGGEETQYF,-,14,TRBV6-5,TRBJ2-5,TRBD2
TGTGCCATCAGTGACGACAGGGGGAGGAATGAGCAGTTCTTC,CAISDDRGRNEQFF,-,14,TRBV10-3,TRBJ2-1,TRBD1
TGCGCCAGCAGCAGAGACAGGGAGCAAGAGACCCAGTACTTC,CASSRDREQETQYF,once,14,TRBV5-1,TRBJ2-5,TRBD1
TGCAGCGTCAGACAGGTCGGGTACGAGCAGTACTTC,CSVRQVGYEQYF,-,12,TRBV29-1,TRBJ2-7,-
TGTGCCAGTAGTCTCCACGGAGAGAACACTGAAGCTTTCTTT,CASSLHGENTEAFF,-,14,TRBV19,TRBJ1-1,-
TGTGCCAGTAGTATTATCATCTTCGGGACAGCTAACTATGGCTACACCTTC,CASSIIIFGTANYGYTF,once,17,TRBV19,TRBJ1-2,TRBD1
TGCGCCAGCAGTGCTCCGGGACAGAGCACAGATACGCAGTATTTT,CASSAPGQSTDTQYF,-,15,TRBV10-2,TRBJ2-3,TRBD1
TGTGCCAGCAGTGAGGTGGGCACCGGGTTCTATGGCTACACCTTC,CASSEVGTGFYGYTF,-,15,TRBV25-1,TRBJ1-2,-
TGCGCCAGCAGCCAAGACCTAGCGGAGTACGAGCAGTACTTC,CASSQDLAEYEQYF,-,14,TRBV4-1,TRBJ2-7,TRBD2
TGTGCCAGTATGCGGGACAGGAACACTGAAGCTTTCTTT,CASMRDRNTEAFF,-,13,TRBV19,TRBJ1-1,TRBD1
TGTGCCAGCAGCTTATTTGGGGGTTCCAAAAACATTCAGTACTTC,CASSLFGGSKNIQYF,once,15,TRBV11-2,TRBJ2-4,-
TGTGCCAGCAGCACTAGTCTGGGGGAAAGGCTGTTTTTT,CASSTSLGERLFF,-,13,TRBV11-2,TRBJ1-4,-
TGTGCCAGCAGTAAGCCGACTAGCGGGACCGATGAGCAGTTCTTC,CASSKPTSGTDEQFF,-,15,TRBV28,TRBJ2-1,TRBD2
TGCGCCAGCAGCTTGGAAGGGACAGGGGGTTCCTACAATGAGCAGTTCTTC,CASSLEGTGGSYNEQFF,-,17,TRBV5-1,TRBJ2-1,TRBD1
TGTGCCAGCACCTTCCCGACAGGTGGCGAAAAACTGTTTTTT,CASTFPTGGEKLFF,few,14,TRBV2,TRBJ1-4,-
TGTGCCAGTAGTGCCGACATAGCCGGAGGGTTAGGTTCACCCCTCCACTTT,CASSADIAGGLGSPLHF,-,17,TRBV19,TRBJ1-6,-
TGCGCCAGCAGCCAAGATACAGGGGCCGAAAAACTGTTTTTT,CASSQDTGAEKLFF,-,14,TRBV4-3,TRBJ1-4,TRBD1
TGTGCCAGCAGCTTCCAGAACCGGGGGCTGAACACTGAAGCTTTCTTT,CASSFQNRGLNTEAFF,-,16,TRBV11-2,TRBJ1-1,-
TGTGCCAGCACCCACGACAGGGGGCGAGAGACCCAGTACTTC,CASTHDRGRETQYF,-,14,TRBV7-2,TRBJ2-5,TRBD1
TGCGCCAGCAGCTTGGCTCAATCCCAAGATACGCAGTATTTT,CASSLAQSQDTQYF,-,14,TRBV5-1,TRBJ2-3,-
TGTGCCAGCAGTCTGAAGGGCGGGGAGCTGTTTTTT,CASSLKGGELFF,once,12,TRBV6-5,TRBJ2-2,-
TGTGCCAGCACCTATGGGGGGGCCTCTGGGGCCAACGTCCTGACTTTC,CASTYGGASGANVLTF,-,16,TRBV5-4,TRBJ2-6,-
TGTGCCAGCAGCAAGAATCTTTACAATGAGCAGTTCTTC,CASSKNLYNEQFF,-,13,TRBV5-5,TRBJ2-1,-
TGTGCCAGCAGCGTAGGGACAGGGGCCTACGAGCAGTACTTC,CASSVGTGAYEQYF,-,14,TRBV9,TRBJ2-7,TRBD1
TGTGCCAGCAGCTTAGCAGCGGGGGGGAACATTCAGTACTTC,CASSLAAGGNIQYF,-,14,TRBV7-2,TRBJ2-4,TRBD2
TGCAGCGTTGGTCGGGAGGACTACAATGAGCAGTTCTTC,CSVGREDYNEQFF,-,13,TRBV29-1,TRBJ2-1,TRBD2
TGCAGCGTTATACGACCGGGACAGGGTATCGAGACCCAGTACTTC,CSVIRPGQGIETQYF,-,15,TRBV29-1,TRBJ2-5,TRBD1
TGTGCCAGCAGTTTACTAGTCTTCGGCGAGCAGTACTTC,CASSLLVFGEQYF,-,13,TRBV2,TRBJ2-7,-
TGTGCCAGCAGCAGAAGGACTAGCGGGAGGAGCACAGATACGCAGTATTTT,CASSRRTSGRSTDTQYF,-,17,TRBV7-6,TRBJ2-3,TRBD2
TGTGCCAGCAGTAAGGGACAGAACAATTCACCCCTCCACTTT,CASSKGQNNSPLHF,-,14,TRBV6-4,TRBJ1-6,TRBD1
TGTGCCAGCAGCTTCCTGACAAGTGGGGCCAACGTCCTGACTTTC,CASSFLTSGANVLTF,many,15,TRBV13,TRBJ2-6,-
TGTGCCAGCAGCAAAAGGAGGGACAGGGCCCCTTGCAAGCGAATGACTGAAGCTTTCTTT,CASSKRRDRAPCKRMTEAFF,-,20,TRBV21-1,TRBJ1-1,-
TGTGCCAGCAGCTCTATAGCGGGAAAAGGGTTCTTC,CASSSIAGKGFF,-,12,TRBV5-6,TRBJ2-1,TRBD2
TGTGCCAGCAGTGAAGACAGGGGGCGCAGGTACGAGCAGTACTTC,CASSEDRGRRYEQYF,-,15,TRBV25-1,TRBJ2-7,TRBD1
TGTGCCAGCATCCTCCGGGAGAACACCGGGGAGCTGTTTTTT,CASILRENTGELFF,-,14,TRBV2,TRBJ2-2,-
TGCAGTGCTTCTCACTCGGATACGCAGTATTTT,CSASHSDTQYF,-,11,TRBV20-1,TRBJ2-3,-
TGTGCCAGCAGCTTAAGTGGACAGGGCAATGAGCAGTTCTTC,CASSLSGQGNEQFF,-,14,TRBV11-3,TRBJ2-1,TRBD1
TGTGCCAGCAGCCGCGAGATCAGGGACGCCTACGAGCAGTACTTC,CASSREIRDAYEQYF,-,15,TRBV7-2,TRBJ2-7,-
TGTGCCAGCAGCGTAGACACCAACACCGGGGAGCTGTTTTTT,CASSVDTNTGELFF,-,14,TRBV9,TRBJ2-2,-
TGTGCCAGCAGTTACGGGCAGCTGTATGGCTACACCTTC,CASSYGQLYGYTF,-,13,TRBV6-2/TRBV6-3,TRBJ1-2,-
TGTGCCAGCACCTTGTCGGGAGAAGCGGGGGGGCCGTATGAGCAGTTCTTC,CASTLSGEAGGPYEQFF,-,17,TRBV27,TRBJ2-1,TRBD2
TGTGCCAGCAAGGAAGGGAATTCACCCCTCCACTTT,CASKEGNSPLHF,few,12,TRBV12-3/TRBV12-4,TRBJ1-6,-
TGTGCCAGCTCACCCCGGGACGGACCGGGACAGCCCCAGCATTTT,CASSPRDGPGQPQHF,-,15,TRBV18,TRBJ1-5,-
TGCGCCAGCAGCTTGCCCTCTGCGGGACTAGCGGGAGCCGAGAACACCGGGGAGCTGTTTTTT,CASSLPSAGLAGAENTGELFF,-,21,TRBV5-1,TRBJ2-2,TRBD2
TGCAGCGGCGGGACGTCAGGGGGACGTCCGCAAAACAATGAGCAGTTCTTC,CSGGTSGGRPQNNEQFF,-,17,TRBV29-1,TRBJ2-1,-
TGTGCTTCCGGGACAGGGGGTAACTATGGCTACACCTTC,CASGTGGNYGYTF,-,13,TRBV19,TRBJ1-2,TRBD1